This T cell receptor beta chain was recorded in a study of tumor-infiltrating lymphocytes in localized non-small cell lung cancer (dated by TCRdb to 2020 to 2022). Regarding the research as a whole: The cohort included patients whose samples were collected after neoadjuvant chemotherapy, as well as both smokers and never-smokers and several histologies. Each patient contributed resected tumor tissue and uninvolved lung tissue from the same patient, described as non-adjacent to the tumor. Flow cytometry, multiplex immunofluorescence, RNA-seq, exome sequencing and proteomics were applied to the same patients as TCR sequencing, which was one of several integrated assays. In total, the ICON cohort consisted of 140 or so surgical patients with localized non-small cell lung cancer who had their tumors resected. The paired tumor versus uninvolved lung comparison of immunoSEQ T-cell fraction included a few dozen patients.

Summary of the overall study and its limitations: Assay coverage differed among patients according to how much tissue was available, so only a subset of the cohort had TCR sequencing. Recurrence-free survival showed no association with tumor T-cell fraction from TCR sequencing (p = 0.61). TCRbeta sequencing supported higher T cell infiltration in tumors than in uninvolved lung tissue, consistent with immunofluorescence CD3 counts. Different pieces of the same tissue were used for different assays, so technical variation could not be separated from intratumor heterogeneity. No difference in TCR-derived T-cell fraction was observed between the flow cytometry-defined immunotypes IM1 (good prognosis) and IM2 (poor prognosis).

This clone is characterized as medium-sized (0.01 to 0.1%). Its antigen is not yet known. Per-base quality was not reported, and no clone a single base away is much larger than it. Enrollment in ICON was initiated in April 2016, and the last patient was enrolled in 2018. Fresh tumor and matched uninvolved tissue for in-depth immune analyses, including TCR sequencing, were collected from a subcohort of about 77 patients. No cell sorting was done, and TCR sequencing was instead run on DNA isolated from bulk tissue. TCR sequencing with the immunoSEQ assay provided the T-cell fraction in tumor and uninvolved lung tissue. As for how the authors treated the data: In the survival analysis, patients were divided into a high T-cell fraction group (upper tertile) and a low T-cell fraction group (lower two tertiles), and the two groups were compared using a log-rank test. Paired tumor versus uninvolved lung differences in T-cell fraction were tested with a signed-rank test. Imported from immuneACCESS, the table was reduced by TCRdb to in-frame sequences with V and J called. These copies leave out some clones; in studies compared against another copy, an unresolved V gene accounts for under half, and the cause of the remainder is not known. That table supplies the V and J calls and clone size; D and trimming were determined from the DNA. The table for this sample lists about 16,000 clones; 55% to 75% of them were counted only once. The biggest ten clones account for 5.5% to 7% of the sample.

The germline V gene gives CDR1 as SGHDT and CDR2 as YYEEEE. V is trimmed back by 2 bases and J by 5 bases, and the junction contains 10 bases that no gene match accounts for. There are 16 amino acids in the CDR3, from cysteine to phenylalanine inclusive. This entry keeps only the CDR3 DNA: 48 bases, framed from base 1. The sequenced material came from lung tumor tissue. The TCR originated in a human donor with non-small cell lung cancer. The rearrangement combines TRBV5-6 with TRBJ2-5; 9 junctional bases match TRBD2. The CDR3 has the sequence CASSLPPAGGRETQYF. The DNA sequence is TGTGCCAGCAGCTTACCCCCAGCGGGGGGCCGTGAGACCCAGTACTTC.